This entry is about one TCR beta chain. From the germline J gene comes the end of the CDR3, since the read stops 3 residues before it. This record belongs to a study of T cells in women clearing cervical HPV infection. The CDR3 extends over 14 amino acids. CDR1 LNHDA and CDR2 SQIVND come from the germline V gene (reference sequence). Repertoires were generated with immunoSEQ multiplex PCR, while TCRdb's copy carries only in-frame clones and drops some. The sample has fewer than 35,000 clones. What was sequenced was blood buffy coat. This TCR was recovered from a woman aged 18-70 years with a cervical HPV16 infection that either progressed to CIN3+ or cleared (not recorded which). V usage is TRBV19 and J usage is TRBJ1-1; 10 nucleotides line up with TRBD1. The sequenced part of the CDR3 DNA is TGTGCCAGTAGGAGGACAGGGGGAGGGGAAAAA. Amino acids: CASRRTGGGEK. The CDR3 reads in full as CASRRTGGGEKAFF.